This T cell receptor (beta chain) was sequenced during a study of CD8 T cells in ankylosing spondylitis. V gave up 5 bases and J gave up 1 base; unmatched junction bases: 5. Per the germline V gene, CDR1 is DFQATT and CDR2 is SNEGSKA (reference sequence). This CDR3 is built from 13 residues. Library preparation for TCR beta used quantitative 5'-RACE with molecular barcodes. Each CDR3 protein is one row after TCRdb ran MiXCR on the 5' RACE reads. This table has about 800,000 distinct CDR3 sequences, around 11% appearing once. The study's findings and limits: Disease-associated clones were reportedly significantly overrepresented in matched ankylosing spondylitis synovial fluid. For ankylosing spondylitis blood, a TCR beta motif of under 10 highly homologous variants appeared characteristic.

This clonotype has a handful of counts. Antigen: not known. Sequenced input: blood, either unsorted or a sorted T cell fraction (not recorded which). The chain carries TRBV20-1 and TRBJ2-7; 7 positions match TRBD2. This TCR was recovered from a male donor with ankylosing spondylitis. For the CDR3, the DNA is TGCAGTGCTTCCGGGGGGTTTTCCTACGAGCAGTACTTC. Amino acid sequence: CSASGGFSYEQYF.